This T cell receptor beta chain derives from a study of patients and donors after allogeneic stem cell transplantation (dated by TCRdb to the early 2020s). The library was obtained by RT-PCR. Sequenced using a NextSeq 550. TCRdb reworked the public reads: Q25 trimming with fastp, MiXCR clone assembly, productive beta chains retained. CDR3 protein duplicates are merged, each entry listing the most common genes and DNA. Present in this sample are around 150,000 distinct CDR3 sequences, about a third of which were seen just once. The ten largest make up roughly 50% of the sample. This clonotype turned up a few times. The target of this receptor is not known. Per-nucleotide qualities are absent, and no much larger clonotype sits a single base away. The sequence derives from a human donor who was either an allogeneic HSCT recipient or a stem cell or donor lymphocyte infusion donor (not recorded which). It is not recorded whose cells these are; they may come from a transplant donor. The source material was blood, either unsorted or a sorted T cell fraction (not recorded which).

The sequenced DNA is TGTGCCAGCAACCCCGACAGGGTGAACACTGAAGCTTTCTTT. Translation gives CASNPDRVNTEAFF. The rearranged segments are TRBV7-2 and TRBJ1-1; TRBD1 fits 7 bases in the junction. The CDR3 measures 14 amino acids from cysteine to phenylalanine. The only DNA kept is the CDR3, 42 bases in frame from the first base. Here V drops 7 bases and J drops 0 bases, and the junction holds 5 bases not matched to any gene. For CDR1 and CDR2, the germline V gene lists SGHTA and FQGNSA.